These T cell receptor beta chains were read from a single sample in a study of OX40 agonist ivuxolimab in advanced cancers. Profiled with immunoSEQ multiplex PCR; TCRdb holds only in-frame clones, not every one. The sample records some 45,000 clones, about 86% being singletons. The sample was CD4+ or CD8+ T cells sorted from blood, taken in a trial of the OX40 agonist ivuxolimab. The receptors come from an adult with an advanced solid tumor such as melanoma, head and neck, liver or kidney cancer. CDR3s include the opening cysteine and the closing phenylalanine or tryptophan. Each record gives: J gene, clone size, D gene, V gene, CDR3 DNA, CDR3 protein. A D gene is named only where the DNA matches it firmly. Only some rows state a clone size, as once, few, many or a class for expanded clones.

TRBJ1-1 . . TRBV19 TGTGCCAGTAGTATCTCCGGGTACACTGAAGCTTTCTTT CASSISGYTEAFF
TRBJ2-1 . TRBD2 TRBV27 TGTGCCAGCAGTTGGACTAGCGGGCACAATGAGCAGTTCTTC CASSWTSGHNEQFF
TRBJ2-1 . . TRBV19 TGTGCCAGTATTGCGTCCAGGGGATCCTACAATGAGCAGTTCTTC CASIASRGSYNEQFF
TRBJ2-7 . . TRBV7-2 TGTGCCAGCAGCTTAGGGGGGACTCCCCAGGAGCAGTACTTC CASSLGGTPQEQYF
TRBJ2-7 once . TRBV6-1 TGTGCCAGCAGTGATGGGGCTGAGCAGTACTTC CASSDGAEQYF
TRBJ1-1 . TRBD1 TRBV19 TGTGCCAGTAGTATATTCGGGACAGGGGGCGCAAGGACTGAAGCTTTCTTT CASSIFGTGGARTEAFF
TRBJ2-3 few . TRBV9 TGTGCCAGCTCCCCCGAGGGGTCAGGGACAGATACGCAGTATTTT CASSPEGSGTDTQYF
TRBJ2-7 . TRBD2 TRBV2 TGTGCCAGCAGTGAGGGGACTAGCGGGGCCTACGAGCAGTACTTC CASSEGTSGAYEQYF
TRBJ2-7 . . TRBV9 TGTGCCAGCAGCCCCAGCGGTGGGATCTCCTACGAGCAGTACTTC CASSPSGGISYEQYF
TRBJ1-1 . . TRBV5-1 TGCGCCAGCAGTACTTCCGGGGAGCTCACTGAAGCTTTCTTT CASSTSGELTEAFF
TRBJ1-5 once TRBD1 TRBV2 TGTGCCAGCAGTGGGGGACAGGAGGTTTATAGCAATCAGCCCCAGCATTTT CASSGGQEVYSNQPQHF
TRBJ2-3 . . TRBV30 TGTGCCTGGAGTTTGGGCACAGATACGCAGTATTTT CAWSLGTDTQYF
TRBJ1-2 . TRBD1 TRBV19 TGTGCCAGTAGTATAAATTGGCCGAGGACAGGACAGAACTATGGCTACACCTTC CASSINWPRTGQNYGYTF
TRBJ2-1 . TRBD2 TRBV2 TGTGCCAGCAGAGTAGCGGGGCTCTCCTACAATGAGCAGTTCTTC CASRVAGLSYNEQFF
TRBJ2-7 . TRBD1 TRBV19 TGTGCCAGTAGTTTCGAGGGGACTGGGACAGGGTACGAGCAGTACTTC CASSFEGTGTGYEQYF
TRBJ2-7 . TRBD2 TRBV27 TGTGCCAGCCCTTTTGATAGGCTAGCGGCTTATAGCGAGCAGTACTTC CASPFDRLAAYSEQYF
TRBJ2-7 . . TRBV6-5 TGTGCCAGCAGTTACTCTGGGAACAGCCACGAGCAGTACTTC CASSYSGNSHEQYF
TRBJ2-3 once TRBD1 TRBV7-9 TGTGCCAGCAGCTTAGGGACAGGGGCCACAGATACGCAGTATTTT CASSLGTGATDTQYF
TRBJ2-2 . . TRBV7-9 TGTGCCAGCAGCTTCTTCGGGGAGCTGTTTTTT CASSFFGELFF
TRBJ1-6 once TRBD1 TRBV29-1 TGCAGCGCAGAGGACAGGTCAAGTGGGATCAAAAACGAAGTATTT CSAEDRSSGIKNEVF
TRBJ2-1 . . TRBV4-1 TGCGCCAGCAGCCAAGATTGGGGAGCGTGGTTCTTC CASSQDWGAWFF
TRBJ1-3 . . TRBV5-6 TGTGCCAGCAGCTTCCGTGGGGTCTCTGGAAACACCATATATTTT CASSFRGVSGNTIYF
TRBJ1-3 . . TRBV6-1 TGTGCCAGCAGTGAATGGGACACCATCTCTGGAAACACCATATATTTT CASSEWDTISGNTIYF
TRBJ2-3 . . TRBV27 TGTGCCAGCAGTTATCAGCGGTTCACAGATACGCAGTATTTT CASSYQRFTDTQYF
TRBJ2-2 . TRBD2 TRBV29-1 TGCAGCGCCGGTGGAAGTACTAGCGGTAACACCGGGGAGCTGTTTTTT CSAGGSTSGNTGELFF
TRBJ1-1 . . TRBV30 TGTGCCTGGGGAGGGAGGGGGGAGCGGGCGGTTGAAGCTTTCTTT CAWGGRGERAVEAFF
TRBJ1-3 . . TRBV29-1 TGCAGCGTTGAGTTTGCAGGGGCTGGAAACACCATATATTTT CSVEFAGAGNTIYF
TRBJ2-2 . . TRBV5-1 TGCGCCAGCAGCTTGGTGGCGGGGGCCCGAACCGGGGAGCTGTTTTTT CASSLVAGARTGELFF
TRBJ1-5 once . TRBV27 TGTGCCAGCCGGAAAGGAAATCAGCCCCAGCATTTT CASRKGNQPQHF
TRBJ2-1 . TRBD2 TRBV4-1 TGCGCCAGCAGCCACTTTAGCGGGGGACACTACAATGAGCAGTTCTTC CASSHFSGGHYNEQFF
TRBJ2-5 . . TRBV27 TGTGCCAGCAGTTCCAACGAACTCAGGGGGGGAGGAGAGACCCAGTACTTC CASSSNELRGGGETQYF
TRBJ1-4 . . TRBV7-9 TGTGCCAGCAGCCTCCCGGACGCGGCTAATGAAAAACTGTTTTTT CASSLPDAANEKLFF
TRBJ1-1 . . TRBV28 TGTGCCAGCAGTCGGGGAAGTCCTGAAGCTTTCTTT CASSRGSPEAFF
TRBJ2-5 . TRBD1 TRBV7-7 TGTGCCAGCAGCTTGGGACAGGCGGGGACCCAGTACTTC CASSLGQAGTQYF
TRBJ2-1 . TRBD2 TRBV9 TGTGCCAGCAGCGGAGACCTCTTGGGACTAGCGGGAGTCATCGAGCAGTTCTTC CASSGDLLGLAGVIEQFF
TRBJ2-3 . TRBD2 TRBV6-6 TGTGCCAGCAGGGGACTAGCGGGAGGGCGCACAGATACGCAGTATTTT CASRGLAGGRTDTQYF
TRBJ1-1 . TRBD1 TRBV27 TGTGCCAGCAGACTGACAGGGGACACTGAAGCTTTCTTT CASRLTGDTEAFF
TRBJ2-7 . . TRBV4-3 TGCGCCAGCAGCCACTTCATCGGGAGCTCCTACGAGCAGTACTTC CASSHFIGSSYEQYF
TRBJ2-1 . TRBD1 TRBV5-1 TGCGCCAGCAGCCCGACAGGGCTCTCCTACAATGAGCAGTTCTTC CASSPTGLSYNEQFF
TRBJ1-5 . . TRBV30 TGTGCCTGGAGTGTAGATGGAGGCCATCAGCCCCAGCATTTT CAWSVDGGHQPQHF
TRBJ1-5 . . TRBV7-6 TGTGCCAGCAGCTTGCGGGGCCTCGATCAGCCCCAGCATTTT CASSLRGLDQPQHF
TRBJ2-1 . . TRBV5-1 TGCGCCAGCAGACCCCGGACAGTGGGATCCTACAATGAGCAGTTCTTC CASRPRTVGSYNEQFF
TRBJ1-1 medium-sized . TRBV7-6 TGTGCCAGCAGCCCTGAAAAAGCTTTCTTT CASSPEKAFF
TRBJ2-1 . . TRBV27 TGTGCCAGCAGTTTATGGGGGGTCGGCTACAATGAGCAGTTCTTC CASSLWGVGYNEQFF
TRBJ2-3 . . TRBV9 TGTGCCAGCAGCGTTTCTTGGGTCTTACCTACGCAGTATTTT CASSVSWVLPTQYF
TRBJ2-7 . . TRBV25-1 TGTGCCAGCAGCCCCTTTGCGAACCCCTACGAGCAGTACTTC CASSPFANPYEQYF
TRBJ1-1 . . TRBV6-1 TGTGCCAGCAGTTCCCAACCCCGTCAAGGGGATGAAGCTTTCTTT CASSSQPRQGDEAFF
TRBJ1-3 . . TRBV6-1 TGTGCCAGCTGCTGGGCCGCGGGAAACACCATATATTTT CASCWAAGNTIYF
TRBJ2-1 few . TRBV9 TGTGCCAGCAGTCAGGACAGCTACAATGAGCAGTTCTTC CASSQDSYNEQFF
TRBJ1-1 . . TRBV29-1 TGCAGCGTTAGGAGGACTGAAGCTTTCTTT CSVRRTEAFF
TRBJ2-5 . . TRBV6-5 TGTGCCAGCAGTCCCGATTTCCAGGTCCAAGAGACCCAGTACTTC CASSPDFQVQETQYF
TRBJ2-7 . . TRBV21-1 TGTGCCAGCAGCACTCGACAGGGGAGGTACGAGCAGTACTTC CASSTRQGRYEQYF
TRBJ1-5 . . TRBV27 TGTGCCAGCTCACAGGGAATTATGGGCAATCAGCCCCAGCATTTT CASSQGIMGNQPQHF
TRBJ1-2 . TRBD1 TRBV14 TGTGCCAGCAGCTCACAGGGGGCAGGCTATGGCTACACCTTC CASSSQGAGYGYTF
TRBJ2-3 . . TRBV5-8 TGTGCCAGCAGCTTATTCGGGGACGGCCTAGATACGCAGTATTTT CASSLFGDGLDTQYF